A single sample is the source of the 15 T cell receptor beta chains below, sequenced in a study of blood T cell repertoires in COVID-19. Here immunoSEQ multiplex PCR was the method, and the copy in TCRdb shows in-frame clones only, minus some. The sample yields around 150,000 clones, about 88% seen once. Sequencing was carried out using peripheral blood. The origin of the receptors is a man aged 18 to 29 with acute or convalescent COVID-19.

This chain connects TRBV30 to TRBJ2-1; a possible D gene is TRBD1 (6 bases). The CDR3 loop spans 14 amino acids. The V gene lost 1 base and the J gene lost 1 base, with 8 bases spanning the gap. Germline loops: CDR1 GTSNPN, CDR2 SVGIG (reference sequence). CDR3 sequence (DNA): TGTGCCTGGAGTGCAGGACAGTCCTACAATGAGCAGTTCTTC. It codes for CAWSAGQSYNEQFF.

The chain joins TRBV7-9 to TRBJ1-2; 7 bases agree with TRBD1. CDR1 is SEHNR, CDR2 FQNEAQ, per germline (reference sequence). The V segment lost 4 bases and the J segment 4 bases; nucleotides outside the gene matches: 3. The CDR3 loop spans 13 amino acids. This CDR3 is CASSSGQIYGYTF. DNA for the CDR3: TGTGCCAGCAGCTCGGGACAGATCTATGGCTACACCTTC.

This rearrangement joins TRBV5-8 to TRBJ1-4; no clear D gene. Between the trimmed V and J ends, which lost 2 bases and 0 bases, there was a span of 8 bases. In germline, CDR1 is SGHTS, CDR2 YDEGEE. CDR3 length: 15 amino acids. CDR3 DNA: TGTGCCAGCAGCTTTATTAGTGCAACTAATGAAAAACTGTTTTTT. It codes for CASSFISATNEKLFF.

This clone was recorded once. V gene TRBV3-1 (or the pseudogene TRBV3-2) combines with J gene TRBJ1-3, with D possibly TRBD1 on 5 matching bases. The CDR3 consists of 16 residues. Germline V CDR1 and CDR2: LGHDT, YNNKEL (reference sequence). V gave up 5 bases and J gave up 0 bases, with 14 bases separating them. The DNA for the CDR3 is TGTGCCAGCAGCTTCGGGGGGACCAACTCTGGAAACACCATATATTTT. Translation: CASSFGGTNSGNTIYF.

This sequence joins TRBV7-3 and TRBJ1-2, with 10 positions matching TRBD1. The CDR3 is 13 amino acids. J lost 6 bases, V lost 5 bases, and 3 bases had no gene match. Germline assignment: CDR1 SGHTA and CDR2 FQGTGA. This chain's CDR3 is CASSRGTGDGYTF. The CDR3 bases are TGTGCCAGCAGCCGAGGGACAGGGGATGGCTACACCTTC.

The chain is built from TRBV19 and TRBJ1-2; tentative D call: TRBD1 (5 bases). The germline V gene encodes CDR1 LNHDA and CDR2 SQIVND (reference sequence). Trimming stripped 6 bases from V and 14 bases from J, with 19 bases between. The CDR3 is 12 amino acids. In DNA form, the CDR3 reads TGTGCCAGTAGCCGTGGGACTGCCTGGGGGACCTTC. Its protein is CASSRGTAWGTF. Full variable domain (remainder filled in from reference TRBV19 and TRBJ1-2): DGGITQSPKYLFRKEGQNVTLSCEQNLNHDAMYWYRQDPGQGLRLIYYSQIVNDFQKGDIAEGYSVSREKKESFPLTVTSAQKNPTAFYLCASSRGTAWGTFGSGTRLTVV.

This clone has only one observation. V gene TRBV20-1 combines with J gene TRBJ2-7, with D hard to call. Germline loops: CDR1 DFQATT, CDR2 SNEGSKA (reference sequence). The V end lost 6 bases, the J end lost 0 bases, and 6 bases lay between the germline ends. The CDR3 is 11 residues long. The CDR3, as DNA: TGCAGTGCCGTCGGCTCCTACGAGCAGTACGTC. The encoded protein is CSAVGSYEQYV.

The V gene is TRBV5-1, the J gene TRBJ2-7; 12 bases are shared with TRBD1. Germline-derived CDR1 and CDR2 are SGHRS and YFSETQ. The ends lost 4 bases at V and 2 bases at J; junction bases unmatched: 4. The CDR3 extends over 15 amino acids. In DNA form, the CDR3 reads TGCGCCAGCAGCCTCCGGGACAGGGGGCCCTACGAGCAGTACTTC. It specifies CASSLRDRGPYEQYF. Supplemented by reference TRBV5-1 and TRBJ2-7, the full variable domain reads KAGVTQTPRYLIKTRGQQVTLSCSPISGHRSVSWYQQTPGQGLQFLFEYFSETQRNKGNFPGRFSGRQFSNSRSEMNVSTLELGDSALYLCASSLRDRGPYEQYFGPGTRLTVT.

V usage is TRBV29-1 and J usage is TRBJ2-1, with TRBD1 as a possible D gene (6 bases). CDR3 length: 14 amino acids. The V gene lost 7 bases and the J gene lost 6 bases, with 19 bases spanning the gap. Germline V gives CDR1 SQVTM, CDR2 ANQGSEA. The CDR3 coding sequence is TGCAGCGGGGTGACAGGAGCCGGCCTCAATGAGCAGTTCTTC. Amino acid sequence: CSGVTGAGLNEQFF.

This chain uses TRBV7-9 with TRBJ1-5; 8 nucleotides agree with TRBD1. Germline CDR1 and CDR2: SEHNR and FQNEAQ (reference sequence). The J segment lost 0 bases and the V segment lost 4 bases, leaving 5 bases of the junction unmatched. The CDR3 consists of 16 residues. CDR3 amino acids: CASSWGTGGSNQPQHF. CDR3 DNA: TGTGCCAGCAGCTGGGGGACAGGCGGTAGCAATCAGCCCCAGCATTTT.

The chain joins TRBV5-6 to TRBJ2-1; TRBD1 matches at 11 bases. Trimming removed 4 bases from V and 7 bases from J; junction bases left unmatched: 4. Per germline, CDR1 SGHDT and CDR2 YYEEEE. This CDR3 contains 14 residues. Written as DNA, the CDR3 is TGTGCCAGCAGCGGTGGGACAGGGGGTAATGAGCAGTTCTTC. The encoded protein is CASSGGTGGNEQFF. The variable domain in full, with the rest retrieved from reference TRBV5-6 and TRBJ2-1, is DAGVTQSPTHLIKTRGQQVTLRCSPKSGHDTVSWYQQALGQGPQFIFQYYEEEERQRGNFPDRFSGHQFPNYSSELNVNALLLGDSALYLCASSGGTGGNEQFFGPGTRLTVL.

The rearrangement joins TRBV27 to TRBJ1-5; D possibly corresponds to TRBD1 (6 bases). The CDR3 has 15 amino acids. Germline loops: CDR1 MNHEY, CDR2 SMNVEV (reference sequence). V lost 5 bases and J 0 bases, leaving 11 bases between the germline ends. This CDR3 reads CASSQGQHSNQPQHF. The CDR3 DNA reads TGTGCCAGCAGTCAAGGACAGCATAGCAATCAGCCCCAGCATTTT.

The CDR3: CASRTGGAAEAFF. The CDR3 coding sequence is TGCGCCAGCCGGACAGGGGGCGCGGCTGAAGCTTTCTTT. The genes are TRBV5-1 and TRBJ1-1, with 11 bases fitting TRBD1. CDR1 SGHRS and CDR2 YFSETQ come from the germline V gene. The CDR3 spans 13 residues. Trimming at V came to 7 bases and at J to 6 bases, leaving 5 bases not matched to a gene.

This clone was found once. The chain joins TRBV4-2 to TRBJ1-5, with TRBD1 matching 7 bases. This CDR3 contains 16 residues. The V segment lost 4 bases and the J segment 0 bases; nucleotides outside the gene matches: 6. From germline, CDR1 is LGHNA and CDR2 YNFKEQ. The CDR3 nucleotides are TGTGCCAGCAGCCTAACAGGGGCCGATAGCAATCAGCCCCAGCATTTT. It encodes CASSLTGADSNQPQHF.

The rearrangement joins TRBV29-1 to TRBJ1-1; 8 nucleotides align to TRBD1. J was trimmed by 7 bases and V by 4 bases; bases with no gene match: 8. The germline CDR1 and CDR2 sequences are SQVTM and ANQGSEA. The CDR3 runs 13 residues. CDR3 coding DNA: TGCAGCGTTGTCTCAGGGGGCGTCCTTGAAGCTTTCTTT. Its translation: CSVVSGGVLEAFF.